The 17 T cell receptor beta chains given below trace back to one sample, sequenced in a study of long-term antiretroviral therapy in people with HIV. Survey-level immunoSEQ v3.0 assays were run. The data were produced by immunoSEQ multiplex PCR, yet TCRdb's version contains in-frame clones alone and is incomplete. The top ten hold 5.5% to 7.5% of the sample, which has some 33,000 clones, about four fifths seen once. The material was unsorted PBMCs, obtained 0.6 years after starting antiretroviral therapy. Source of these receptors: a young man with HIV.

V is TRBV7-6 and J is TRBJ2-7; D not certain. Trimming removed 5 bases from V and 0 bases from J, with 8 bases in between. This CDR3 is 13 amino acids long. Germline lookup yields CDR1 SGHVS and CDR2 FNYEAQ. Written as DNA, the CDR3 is TGTGCCAGCAGCACGGCTAGCTCCTACGAGCAGTACTTC. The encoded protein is CASSTASSYEQYF. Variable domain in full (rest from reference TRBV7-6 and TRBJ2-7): GAGVSQSPRYKVTKRGQDVALRCDPISGHVSLYWYRQALGQGPEFLTYFNYEAQQDKSGLPNDRFSAERPEGSISTLTIQRTEQRDSAMYRCASSTASSYEQYFGPGTRLTVT.

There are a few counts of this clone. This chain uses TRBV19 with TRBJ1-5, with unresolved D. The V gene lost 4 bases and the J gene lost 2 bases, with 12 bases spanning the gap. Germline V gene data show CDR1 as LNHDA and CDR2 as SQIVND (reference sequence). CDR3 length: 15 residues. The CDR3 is CASSTREGGNQPQHF. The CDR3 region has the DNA TGTGCCAGTAGTACTAGGGAAGGTGGCAATCAGCCCCAGCATTTT.

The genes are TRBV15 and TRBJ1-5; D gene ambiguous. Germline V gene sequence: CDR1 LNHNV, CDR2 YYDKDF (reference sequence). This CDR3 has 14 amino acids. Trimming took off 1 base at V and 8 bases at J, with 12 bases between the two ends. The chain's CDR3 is CATSRGGGREPQHF. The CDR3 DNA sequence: TGTGCCACCAGCAGAGGGGGAGGGCGGGAGCCCCAGCATTTT.

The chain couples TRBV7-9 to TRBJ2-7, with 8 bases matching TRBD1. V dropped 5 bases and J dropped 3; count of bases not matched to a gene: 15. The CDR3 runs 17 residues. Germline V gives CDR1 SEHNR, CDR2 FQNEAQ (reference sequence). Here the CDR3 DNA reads TGTGCCAGCAGCCGGGGACAGGCCGTTCTAGGGTTCTACGAGCAGTACTTC. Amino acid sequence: CASSRGQAVLGFYEQYF.

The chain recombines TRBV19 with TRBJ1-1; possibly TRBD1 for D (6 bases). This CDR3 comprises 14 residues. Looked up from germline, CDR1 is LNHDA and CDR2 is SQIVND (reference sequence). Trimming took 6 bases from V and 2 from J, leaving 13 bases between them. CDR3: CASSLRGLNTEAFF. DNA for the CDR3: TGTGCCAGTAGCCTACGGGGGCTCAACACTGAAGCTTTCTTT. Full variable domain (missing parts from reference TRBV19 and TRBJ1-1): DGGITQSPKYLFRKEGQNVTLSCEQNLNHDAMYWYRQDPGQGLRLIYYSQIVNDFQKGDIAEGYSVSREKKESFPLTVTSAQKNPTAFYLCASSLRGLNTEAFFGQGTRLTVV.

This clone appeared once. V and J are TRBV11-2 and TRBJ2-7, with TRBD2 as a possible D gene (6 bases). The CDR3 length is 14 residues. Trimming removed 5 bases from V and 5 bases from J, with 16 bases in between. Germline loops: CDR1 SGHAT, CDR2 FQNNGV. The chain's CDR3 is CASSNVRETNEQYF. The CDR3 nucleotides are TGTGCCAGCAGCAATGTGCGGGAAACGAACGAGCAGTACTTC.

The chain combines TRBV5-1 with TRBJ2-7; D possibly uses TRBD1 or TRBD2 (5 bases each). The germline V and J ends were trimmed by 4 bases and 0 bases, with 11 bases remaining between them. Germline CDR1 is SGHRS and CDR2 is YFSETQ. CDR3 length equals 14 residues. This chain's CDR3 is CASSQGTSSYEQYF. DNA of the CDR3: TGCGCCAGCAGCCAAGGGACGAGCTCCTACGAGCAGTACTTC.

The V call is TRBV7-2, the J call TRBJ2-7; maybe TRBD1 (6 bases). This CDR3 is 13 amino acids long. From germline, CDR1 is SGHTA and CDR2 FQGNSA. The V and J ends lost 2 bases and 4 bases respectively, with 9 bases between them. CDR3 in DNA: TGTGCCAGCAGCTTAACAGGGCAATACGAGCAGTACTTC. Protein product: CASSLTGQYEQYF.

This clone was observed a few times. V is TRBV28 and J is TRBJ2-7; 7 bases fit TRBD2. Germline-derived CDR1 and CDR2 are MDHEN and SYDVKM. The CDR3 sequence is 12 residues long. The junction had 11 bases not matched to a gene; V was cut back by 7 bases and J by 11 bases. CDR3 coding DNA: TGTGCCAGCACCCCCGGTCATGGGAGGGAGTACTTC. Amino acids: CASTPGHGREYF.

CDR3 sequence (DNA): TGTGCCAGCAGCTCCACAGGGGGCGCTTTGGAAAAACTGTTTTTT. Translating gives CASSSTGGALEKLFF. The V gene is TRBV7-9, the J gene TRBJ1-4; TRBD1 agrees at 9 bases. Germline lookup yields CDR1 SEHNR and CDR2 FQNEAQ (reference sequence). Unmatched junction bases numbered 8, after V lost 4 bases and J lost 8 bases. The CDR3 has 15 amino acids.

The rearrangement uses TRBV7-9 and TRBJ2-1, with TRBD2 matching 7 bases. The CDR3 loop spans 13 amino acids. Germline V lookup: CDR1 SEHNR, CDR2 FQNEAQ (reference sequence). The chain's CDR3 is CWIAGPNYNEQFF. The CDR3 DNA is TGTTGGATAGCGGGCCCAAATTACAATGAGCAGTTCTTC.

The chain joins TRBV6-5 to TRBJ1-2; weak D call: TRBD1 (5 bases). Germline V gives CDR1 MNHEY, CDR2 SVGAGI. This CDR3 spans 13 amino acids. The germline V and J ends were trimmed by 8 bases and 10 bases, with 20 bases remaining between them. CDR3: CASGIGATGIYTF. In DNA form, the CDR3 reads TGTGCCAGCGGTATAGGGGCTACCGGTATCTACACCTTC.

In nucleotides, the CDR3 is TGCAGCGTTGACATTCGGGAGGGCCGGGTTGCCTACAATGAGCAGTTCTTC. Translation: CSVDIREGRVAYNEQFF. This chain links TRBV29-1 with TRBJ2-1; TRBD2 aligns across 8 bases. J was trimmed by 2 bases and V by 3 bases; bases with no gene match: 12. CDR1 and CDR2 from the germline V gene are SQVTM and ANQGSEA. The CDR3 length is 17 residues.

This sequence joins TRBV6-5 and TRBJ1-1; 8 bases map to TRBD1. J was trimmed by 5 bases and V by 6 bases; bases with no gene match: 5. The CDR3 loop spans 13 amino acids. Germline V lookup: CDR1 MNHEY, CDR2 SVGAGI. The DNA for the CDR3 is TGTGCCAGCAGGCCCAGGGGGCCAACTGAAGCTTTCTTT. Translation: CASRPRGPTEAFF.

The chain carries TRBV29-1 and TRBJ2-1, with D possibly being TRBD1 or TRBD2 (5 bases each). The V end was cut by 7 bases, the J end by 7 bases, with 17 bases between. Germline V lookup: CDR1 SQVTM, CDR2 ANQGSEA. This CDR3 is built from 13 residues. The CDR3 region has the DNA TGCAGCGGACACCGGGGCCCAGGGAATGAGCAGTTCTTC. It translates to CSGHRGPGNEQFF.

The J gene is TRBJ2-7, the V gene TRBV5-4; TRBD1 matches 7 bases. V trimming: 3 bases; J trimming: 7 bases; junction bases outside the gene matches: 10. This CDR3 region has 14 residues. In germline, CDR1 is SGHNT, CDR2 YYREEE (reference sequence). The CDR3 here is CASSSPTGPGEQYF. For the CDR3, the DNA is TGTGCCAGCAGCTCACCGACAGGGCCAGGAGAGCAGTACTTC.

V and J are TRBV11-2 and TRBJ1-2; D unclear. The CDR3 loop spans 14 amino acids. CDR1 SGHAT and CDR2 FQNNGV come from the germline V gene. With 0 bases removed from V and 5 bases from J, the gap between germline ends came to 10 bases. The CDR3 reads CASSLEAAGYGYTF. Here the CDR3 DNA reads TGTGCCAGCAGCTTAGAGGCGGCAGGATATGGCTACACCTTC.